This is a list of T cell receptor beta chains from one sample in a study of blood T cell repertoires in COVID-19. Profiling relied on immunoSEQ multiplex PCR, and the TCRdb table lists in-frame clones only, not all of them. The sample has about 140,000 clones, about four fifths seen once. Material for sequencing was PBMCs or T cells enriched from blood (not recorded which). Receptor source: a woman between 18 and 29 years old who had been exposed to COVID-19. Each CDR3 is given with its conserved first and last residue. D genes are given only for firm matches. Part of the rows lack a size; the others show once, few, many or a class for expanded clones.

v_call,j_call,clone_size,d_call,cdr3_aa,cdr3_nt
TRBV28,TRBJ1-1,.,.,CASSSRVGIGTEAFF,TGTGCCAGCAGTAGCAGGGTGGGAATTGGCACTGAAGCTTTCTTT
TRBV24-1,TRBJ1-1,few,.,CATSGEGENTEAFF,TGTGCCACCAGTGGGGAGGGGGAGAACACTGAAGCTTTCTTT
TRBV5-6,TRBJ2-7,.,.,CASSSGGRVPYEQYF,TGTGCCAGCAGCTCCGGGGGAAGGGTGCCCTACGAGCAGTACTTC
TRBV9,TRBJ2-2,.,TRBD2,CASSVDGRAFTGELFF,TGTGCCAGCAGCGTAGACGGGAGGGCCTTCACCGGGGAGCTGTTTTTT
TRBV11-3,TRBJ2-7,once,.,CASSLGGTWDEQYF,TGTGCCAGCAGCTTAGGGGGGACATGGGACGAGCAGTACTTC
TRBV7-8,TRBJ2-1,.,TRBD2,CASSLELFSGSLNEQFF,TGTGCCAGCAGCTTAGAATTGTTCAGCGGGAGCCTCAATGAGCAGTTCTTC
TRBV6-5,TRBJ1-1,.,.,CASSYSENLNTEAFF,TGTGCCAGCAGTTACTCGGAGAATTTGAACACTGAAGCTTTCTTT
TRBV5-6,TRBJ1-1,once,TRBD1,CASSFGQEGEAFF,TGTGCCAGCAGCTTTGGACAGGAAGGGGAGGCTTTCTTT
TRBV7-2,TRBJ1-4,few,.,CASSVGGLSNEKLFF,TGTGCCAGCAGCGTAGGAGGTCTTAGTAATGAAAAACTGTTTTTT
TRBV11-2,TRBJ1-3,.,.,CASSLDPQDSSGNTIYF,TGTGCCAGCAGCTTAGATCCACAAGACAGCTCTGGAAACACCATATATTTT
TRBV6-2/TRBV6-3,TRBJ1-5,.,.,CASSYPSGGPSNQPQHF,TGTGCCAGCAGTTACCCGAGTGGGGGCCCTAGCAATCAGCCCCAGCATTTT
TRBV19,TRBJ1-2,.,TRBD1,CASRTHGTAAYGYTF,TGTGCCAGTAGAACTCACGGGACAGCAGCCTATGGCTACACCTTC
TRBV24-1,TRBJ2-1,.,.,CATSDFGRFRGQFF,TGTGCCACCAGTGATTTTGGCCGGTTCAGGGGGCAGTTCTTC
TRBV6-6,TRBJ1-2,.,TRBD1,CASSYHRGRGYGYTF,TGTGCCAGCAGTTACCACAGGGGGCGAGGCTATGGCTACACCTTC
TRBV6-1,TRBJ1-2,.,.,CASSEELGGYTF,TGTGCCAGCAGTGAAGAGCTTGGTGGCTACACCTTC
TRBV19,TRBJ1-2,.,.,CASSIGDAGNYGYTF,TGTGCCAGTAGTATTGGGGACGCGGGGAACTATGGCTACACCTTC
TRBV7-9,TRBJ1-1,.,.,CASSFYDPDTEAFF,TGTGCCAGCAGCTTCTATGATCCGGACACTGAAGCTTTCTTT
TRBV7-9,TRBJ2-7,.,TRBD1,CASGSLGQVYEQYF,TGTGCCAGCGGCTCCCTCGGACAGGTTTACGAGCAGTACTTC
TRBV21-1,TRBJ2-3,once,.,CASSKAGLAGGEEDTQYF,TGTGCCAGCAGCAAAGCCGGACTAGCGGGAGGGGAAGAAGATACGCAGTATTTT
TRBV27,TRBJ1-2,.,.,CASSHWQPGRAGYTF,TGTGCCAGCAGTCACTGGCAGCCTGGGAGAGCTGGCTACACCTTC
TRBV6-6,TRBJ1-5,.,TRBD1,CASSDRTGVHQPQHF,TGTGCCAGCAGCGATCGGACAGGGGTTCATCAGCCCCAGCATTTT
TRBV12-3/TRBV12-4,TRBJ1-1,.,.,CASSTGYEAFF,TGTGCCAGCAGCACAGGGTATGAAGCTTTCTTT
TRBV5-1,TRBJ2-1,.,TRBD1,CASSLGQGPSYNEQFF,TGCGCCAGCAGCTTAGGACAGGGGCCGTCCTACAATGAGCAGTTCTTC
TRBV18,TRBJ1-3,.,.,CASSPDSGNTIYF,TGTGCCAGCTCACCCGACAGTGGAAACACCATATATTTT
TRBV28,TRBJ1-4,.,.,CASRQTAATNEKLFF,TGTGCCAGCAGGCAGACAGCTGCAACTAATGAAAAACTGTTTTTT
TRBV24-1,TRBJ1-1,.,.,CATSDFGRRNTEAFF,TGTGCCACCAGTGATTTTGGCAGGCGGAACACTGAAGCTTTCTTT
TRBV6-5,TRBJ2-5,.,TRBD1,CASRTGTGGWETQYF,TGTGCCAGCAGAACCGGGACAGGGGGGTGGGAGACCCAGTACTTC
TRBV3-1/TRBV3-2,TRBJ2-3,.,TRBD2,CASSQEWPAGGEDTQYF,TGTGCCAGCAGCCAAGAATGGCCAGCGGGAGGTGAAGATACGCAGTATTTT
TRBV27,TRBJ2-7,.,TRBD1,CASSPRRTGGSEQYF,TGTGCCAGCAGTCCCCGGAGGACAGGAGGCAGCGAGCAGTACTTC
TRBV11-3,TRBJ2-5,.,TRBD1,CASSIRTGGQYF,TGTGCCAGCAGCATCAGGACAGGAGGCCAGTACTTC
TRBV28,TRBJ2-1,.,TRBD2,CASSFPEIREGEQFF,TGTGCCAGCAGTTTCCCCGAAATTCGGGAGGGTGAGCAGTTCTTC
TRBV11-2,TRBJ1-2,many,.,CASSYYEYGYTF,TGTGCCAGCAGCTACTACGAGTATGGCTACACCTTC
TRBV5-4,TRBJ2-7,.,TRBD1,CASSWDRVPGYEQYF,TGTGCCAGCAGCTGGGACAGGGTCCCCGGGTACGAGCAGTACTTC
TRBV29-1,TRBJ1-1,.,.,CSVELWQEYTEAFF,TGCAGCGTTGAACTTTGGCAGGAATACACTGAAGCTTTCTTT
TRBV30,TRBJ1-5,few,.,CAWSVLSNQPQHF,TGTGCCTGGAGTGTATTGTCGAATCAGCCCCAGCATTTT
TRBV7-3,TRBJ2-7,.,.,CASSLTGGSYEQYF,TGTGCCAGCAGCTTAACAGGCGGTTCCTACGAGCAGTACTTC
TRBV19,TRBJ2-2,.,TRBD1,CASSSRTGEITGELFF,TGTGCCAGTAGTTCCCGGACAGGGGAGATCACCGGGGAGCTGTTTTTT
TRBV9,TRBJ1-1,.,.,CASSPVTEAFF,TGTGCCAGCAGCCCTGTCACTGAAGCTTTCTTT
TRBV6-5,TRBJ1-1,.,.,CASSLTRKNTEAFF,TGTGCCAGCAGTCTGACCAGGAAGAACACTGAAGCTTTCTTT
TRBV6-6,TRBJ1-6,.,TRBD1,CASRPTGANSPLHF,TGTGCCAGCAGACCTACAGGGGCCAATTCACCCCTCCACTTT